The 25 T cell receptor beta chains below come from one sample, sequenced in a study of T cells in Graves' hyperthyroidism and ophthalmopathy. RNA transcripts served as the template for amplifying TCR beta CDR3 regions. TCR CDR3 underwent first-round RT-PCR with the HTBI primer set. TCRdb passed the multiplex PCR reads through MiXCR, listing each CDR3 protein once. The sample yields roughly 740,000 distinct CDR3 sequences, 16% seen once. The source material was blood. These receptors were obtained from a man younger than 35 with Graves' hyperthyroidism.

This clonotype was seen ten or more times. This chain uses TRBV20-1 with TRBJ1-2; tentative D call: TRBD1 (6 bases). Germline CDR1 and CDR2: DFQATT and SNEGSKA (reference sequence). The CDR3 covers 11 residues. The V gene lost 5 bases and the J gene lost 5 bases, with 9 bases spanning the gap. CDR3 coding DNA: TGCAGTGCTTTACAGGGATATGGCTACACCTTC. It yields the protein CSALQGYGYTF.

In this sample, this clonotype turned up many times. This chain connects TRBV12-3 or TRBV12-4 to TRBJ1-1, with 7 bases lining up with TRBD1. CDR3 size: 16 residues. V shed 5 bases and J 1 base; nucleotides not matched to a gene: 10. The CDR3 bases are TGTGCCAGCAGTCTATACAGGGGATCAGGGAACACTGAAGCTTTCTTT. Translating it yields CASSLYRGSGNTEAFF.

This rearrangement joins TRBV7-2 to TRBJ2-3; 7 bases agree with TRBD2. CDR1 is SGHTA, CDR2 FQGNSA, per germline. The CDR3 loop spans 16 amino acids. Losses at the gene ends were 5 bases for V and 2 bases for J; bases not matched to a gene: 10. The CDR3 loop is CASSPRGGRDTDTQYF. In nucleotides, the CDR3 is TGTGCCAGCAGCCCCCGCGGCGGGAGAGACACAGATACGCAGTATTTT.

Points on this clonotype: Being one base from a much bigger clone, this may be a read error. V usage is TRBV12-3 or TRBV12-4 and J usage is TRBJ1-1, with 7 bases fitting TRBD1. This CDR3 region has 14 residues. This CDR3 is CASRRGLVNTGAFF. The CDR3 nucleotides are TGTGCCAGTAGGAGGGGGCTGGTGAACACTGGAGCTTTCTTT.

V is TRBV19 and J is TRBJ2-7; 8 bases are a match to TRBD1. Germline V gene lookup returns CDR1 LNHDA and CDR2 SQIVND (reference sequence). With 4 bases clipped from V and 5 bases from J, the junction kept 4 bases outside the gene matches. The CDR3 is 13 residues long. CDR3 loop: CASSRDRINEQYF. CDR3 nucleotides: TGTGCCAGTAGTAGGGACAGGATCAACGAGCAGTACTTC.

Remarks on this clonotype: With a much larger clone just one base away, this may be a read error. The genes are TRBV27 and TRBJ1-2; maybe TRBD1 (5 bases). V was clipped by 5 bases and J by 5 bases, with 18 bases between them. CDR1 and CDR2 (germline): MNHEY, SMNVEV (reference sequence). The CDR3 extends over 15 amino acids. Written as DNA, the CDR3 is TGTGCCAGCAGTGCCACCGCCAGGGCGGGTTATGGCTACACCTTC. It translates to CASSATARAGYGYTF.

This clonotype was detected many times. The chain recombines TRBV28 with TRBJ2-2; TRBD2 aligns across 7 bases. Germline CDR1 and CDR2: MDHEN and SYDVKM. The V segment lost 0 bases and the J segment 1 base; nucleotides outside the gene matches: 2. The CDR3 loop spans 16 amino acids. The CDR3 sequence is CASSLWGGGNTGELFF. The CDR3 nucleotides read TGTGCCAGCAGTTTATGGGGCGGGGGGAACACCGGGGAGCTGTTTTTT.

The sample holds many counts of this clonotype. J is TRBJ2-7 and V is TRBV7-3; TRBD2 might be the D (6 bases). There are 14 residues in the CDR3. Germline values: CDR1 SGHTA, CDR2 FQGTGA. V lost 5 bases and J lost 7, with 18 bases in between. CDR3 loop: CASSPGGHRPEQYF. Written as DNA, the CDR3 is TGTGCCAGCAGCCCCGGGGGTCACCGTCCTGAGCAGTACTTC.

This clonotype was observed many times. The chain employs TRBV30 and TRBJ2-2; perhaps TRBD2 as D (5 bases). CDR1 is GTSNPN, CDR2 SVGIG, per germline (reference sequence). The CDR3 is 17 residues long. The ends were cut back, 1 base at V and 4 bases at J, with 19 bases in the middle. The CDR3 protein is CAWSAPPGRRGTGELFF. The CDR3, as DNA: TGTGCCTGGAGTGCCCCCCCGGGAAGGCGAGGCACCGGGGAGCTGTTTTTT.

Regarding this clonotype: A read error may be the cause here, since a much bigger clone is one base away. The chain employs TRBV11-2 and TRBJ1-1, with D perhaps TRBD1 (5 bases). This CDR3 spans 14 amino acids. Germline loops: CDR1 SGHAT, CDR2 FQNNGV. Trimming took off 5 bases at V and 2 bases at J, with 12 bases between the two ends. For the CDR3, the DNA is TGTGCCAGCAGCGTAAATCAGGGTAACACTGAAGCTTTCTTT. This sequence encodes CASSVNQGNTEAFF.

The chain links TRBV4-1 to TRBJ1-5; no clear D. CDR1 is MGHRA and CDR2 is YSYEKL in the germline V gene. V was clipped by 0 bases and J by 0 bases, with 15 bases between them. There are 18 residues in the CDR3. This chain's CDR3 is CASSQDRGGGYSNQPQHF. CDR3 nucleotides: TGCGCCAGCAGCCAAGATCGTGGAGGAGGGTATAGCAATCAGCCCCAGCATTTT.

This clonotype occurred many times. The chain is built from TRBV7-8 and TRBJ2-3; D is unresolved. Looked up from germline, CDR1 is SGHVS and CDR2 is FQNEAQ. Trimming removed 5 bases from V and 3 bases from J, with 6 bases in between. The CDR3 covers 12 residues. This CDR3 reads CASSMRTDTQYF. CDR3 nucleotides: TGTGCCAGCAGCATGAGGACAGATACGCAGTATTTT.

The rearrangement joins TRBV4-1 to TRBJ2-1; tentatively, D is TRBD2 (5 bases). Trimming removed 3 bases at V and 0 bases at J, with 12 bases between. CDR3 length: 16 residues. The V gene's germline CDR1 is MGHRA and CDR2 YSYEKL. CDR3 protein: CASSHPKRSSYNEQFF. As DNA, the CDR3 is TGCGCCAGCAGCCACCCAAAGCGGAGCTCCTACAATGAGCAGTTCTTC.

This clonotype was recorded at least ten times. CDR3 sequence: CASSPGDGYTF. The CDR3 nucleotides read TGCGCCAGCAGCCCGGGGGATGGCTACACCTTC. This chain connects TRBV5-1 to TRBJ1-2; perhaps TRBD1 as D (5 bases). V dropped 4 bases and J dropped 6 bases, with 7 bases sitting between them. The CDR3 runs 11 residues. Germline values: CDR1 SGHRS, CDR2 YFSETQ.

This clonotype was detected ten times or more. The J gene is TRBJ2-7, the V gene TRBV28, with TRBD1 matching 8 bases. With 5 bases clipped from V and 6 bases from J, the junction kept 15 bases outside the gene matches. The germline V gene encodes CDR1 MDHEN and CDR2 SYDVKM. This CDR3 spans 16 amino acids. CDR3 bases: TGTGCCAGCAGTAAATCATGGACAGGGACAACCGGCGAGCAGTACTTC. Amino acid sequence: CASSKSWTGTTGEQYF.

This clonotype has ten or more counts. The chain carries TRBV7-9 and TRBJ2-1; 9 nucleotides match TRBD2. This CDR3 has 15 residues. Germline trimming cut 5 bases from V and 4 bases from J; bases unmatched to any gene: 6. Germline V CDR1 and CDR2: SEHNR, FQNEAQ (reference sequence). The CDR3 region has the DNA TGTGCCAGCAGCATTCTAGCGGGAATGTACAATGAGCAGTTCTTC. As protein: CASSILAGMYNEQFF. The full variable domain, completed using reference TRBV7-9 and TRBJ2-1, is DTGVSQNPRHKITKRGQNVTFRCDPISEHNRLYWYRQTLGQGPEFLTYFQNEAQLEKSRLLSDRFSAERPKGSFSTLEIQRTEQGDSAMYLCASSILAGMYNEQFFGPGTRLTVL.

This clonotype was seen at least ten times. The chain links TRBV12-3 or TRBV12-4 to TRBJ1-4, with D uncertain. This CDR3 has 14 amino acids. Trimming took 6 bases from V and 0 from J, leaving 8 bases between them. The CDR3 region has the DNA TGTGCCAGCAGCACATGGGCAACTAATGAAAAACTGTTTTTT. Translation: CASSTWATNEKLFF.

This clonotype was seen ten or more times. The chain couples TRBV7-2 to TRBJ2-7; D gene ambiguous. Germline values: CDR1 SGHTA, CDR2 FQGNSA. Deletions cut 3 bases from V and 3 bases from J, with 15 bases between. This CDR3 has 15 residues. CDR3 nucleotide sequence: TGTGCCAGCAGCTTCGGGTGGTCTAGAGGCTACGAGCAGTACTTC. Translating gives CASSFGWSRGYEQYF. Full variable domain (missing parts from reference TRBV7-2 and TRBJ2-7): GAGVSQSPSNKVTEKGKDVELRCDPISGHTALYWYRQSLGQGLEFLIYFQGNSAPDKSGLPSDRFSAERTGGSVSTLTIQRTQQEDSAVYLCASSFGWSRGYEQYFGPGTRLTVT.

This clonotype has more than one count but fewer than ten. The CDR3 is CSAIRTSGSTDTQYF. The CDR3 nucleotides read TGCAGTGCTATACGGACTAGCGGGAGCACAGATACGCAGTATTTT. The chain employs TRBV20-1 and TRBJ2-3; 11 positions match TRBD2. This CDR3 has 15 residues. Per the germline V gene, CDR1 is DFQATT and CDR2 is SNEGSKA (reference sequence). With 4 bases clipped from V and 0 bases from J, the junction kept 3 bases outside the gene matches.

The table lists this clonotype with many counts. The rearrangement uses TRBV12-3 or TRBV12-4 and TRBJ1-1; maybe TRBD1 (5 bases). Deletions cut 4 bases from V and 1 base from J, with 13 bases between. This CDR3 contains 15 residues. As DNA, the CDR3 is TGTGCCAGCAGTTCCTCAGGGCGAGGGAACACTGAAGCTTTCTTT. Amino acids: CASSSSGRGNTEAFF.

V usage is TRBV19 and J usage is TRBJ2-7, with TRBD2 matching over 7 bases. The CDR3 is made up of 13 amino acids. Unmatched junction bases numbered 7, after V lost 8 bases and J lost 3 bases. The germline V gene has CDR1 LNHDA and CDR2 SQIVND (reference sequence). The CDR3 DNA follows: TGTGCCAGTCGCGGGACTAACGTCTACGAGCAGTACTTC. As protein: CASRGTNVYEQYF.

The chain links TRBV7-3 to TRBJ2-3; perhaps TRBD1 as D (7 bases). The length of the CDR3 is 15 residues. Germline CDR1 is SGHTA and CDR2 is FQGTGA. V lost 2 bases and J lost 4, with 13 bases in between. CDR3: CASSLQGGRADTQYF. The CDR3 DNA follows: TGTGCCAGCAGCTTACAGGGGGGCAGGGCAGATACGCAGTATTTT.

The sample holds a few counts of this clonotype. The genes are TRBV4-3 and TRBJ2-7; 9 bases are a match to TRBD1. The CDR3 has 15 residues. V lost 0 bases and J lost 5; bases outside the gene matches: 5. The germline CDR1 and CDR2 sequences are LGHNA and YSLEER. This CDR3 reads CASSQDPGQGDEQYF. The CDR3 nucleotides read TGCGCCAGCAGCCAAGACCCGGGACAGGGCGACGAGCAGTACTTC.

The chain joins TRBV5-1 to TRBJ2-3; no firm D call. V shed 0 bases and J shed 2 bases, with 16 bases lying between them. The CDR3 contains 17 residues. Looked up from germline, CDR1 is SGHRS and CDR2 is YFSETQ. CDR3 amino acids: CASSLDAERKHTDTQYF. CDR3 in DNA: TGCGCCAGCAGCTTGGACGCAGAGCGAAAGCACACAGATACGCAGTATTTT.

Concerning this clonotype itself: Being one base from a much bigger clone, this may be a read error. The CDR3 bases are TGTACCAGCTCACCACAGCATCGGGACGAGCAGTACTTC. Protein sequence: CTSSPQHRDEQYF. The V gene is TRBV18, the J gene TRBJ2-7, with unresolved D. This CDR3 has 13 residues. The germline CDR1 and CDR2 sequences are KGHSH and LQKENI.